This TCR beta chain was identified in a study of OX40 agonist ivuxolimab in advanced cancers. Study as a whole: In this cohort, patients received ivuxolimab, an agonistic anti-OX40 (CD134) antibody.

In regard to this clone: Its antigen is still unknown.

Assay used: immunoSEQ multiplex PCR; TCRdb lists only in-frame clones, some missing. Among 60,000 to 85,000 clones listed, roughly 80% were seen once. Germline values: CDR1 SGHAT, CDR2 FQNNGV. V was cut by 2 bases and J by 2 bases, with 15 bases left in between. The CDR3 extends over 16 amino acids. Study-wide results and caveats: Low normalized T-cell clonal expansion also characterized some of the nonresponders.

The source of this sequence is an adult with an advanced solid tumor such as melanoma, head and neck, liver or kidney cancer. V gene TRBV11-2 combines with J gene TRBJ2-5; tentatively, D is TRBD2 (5 bases). The sequencing used CD4+ or CD8+ T cells sorted from blood, collected in a trial of the OX40 agonist ivuxolimab. In DNA form, the CDR3 reads TGTGCCAGCAGCTTAAATCGAGGGTCAGAACAAGAGACCCAGTACTTC. Its translation: CASSLNRGSEQETQYF.